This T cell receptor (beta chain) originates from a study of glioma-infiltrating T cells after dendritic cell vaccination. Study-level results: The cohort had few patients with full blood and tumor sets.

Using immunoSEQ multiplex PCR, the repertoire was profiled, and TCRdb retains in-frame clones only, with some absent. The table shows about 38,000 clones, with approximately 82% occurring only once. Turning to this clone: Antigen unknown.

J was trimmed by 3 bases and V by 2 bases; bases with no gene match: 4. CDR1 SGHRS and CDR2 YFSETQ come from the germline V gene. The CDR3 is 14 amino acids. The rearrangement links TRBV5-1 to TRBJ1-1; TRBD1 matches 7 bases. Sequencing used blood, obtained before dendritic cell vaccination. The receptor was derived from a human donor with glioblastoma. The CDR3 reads CASSFQTGDTEAFF. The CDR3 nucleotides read TGCGCCAGCAGCTTTCAAACAGGGGACACTGAAGCTTTCTTT. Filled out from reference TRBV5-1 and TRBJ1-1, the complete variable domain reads KAGVTQTPRYLIKTRGQQVTLSCSPISGHRSVSWYQQTPGQGLQFLFEYFSETQRNKGNFPGRFSGRQFSNSRSEMNVSTLELGDSALYLCASSFQTGDTEAFFGQGTRLTVV.